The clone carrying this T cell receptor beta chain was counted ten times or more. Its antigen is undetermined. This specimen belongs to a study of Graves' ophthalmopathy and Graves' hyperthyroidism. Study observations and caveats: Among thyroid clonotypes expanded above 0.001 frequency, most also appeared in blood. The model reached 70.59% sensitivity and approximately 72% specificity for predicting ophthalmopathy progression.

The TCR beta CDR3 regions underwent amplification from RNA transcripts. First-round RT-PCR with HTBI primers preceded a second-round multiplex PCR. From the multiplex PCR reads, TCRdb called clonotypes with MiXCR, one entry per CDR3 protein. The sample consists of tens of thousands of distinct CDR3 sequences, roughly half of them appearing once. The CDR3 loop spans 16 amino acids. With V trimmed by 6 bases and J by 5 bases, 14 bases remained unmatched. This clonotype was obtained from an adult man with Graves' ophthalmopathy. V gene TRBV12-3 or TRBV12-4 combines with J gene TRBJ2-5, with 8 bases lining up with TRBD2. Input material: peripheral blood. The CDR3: CASRDITGGLGETQYF. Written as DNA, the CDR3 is TGTGCCAGCAGAGACATCACGGGGGGGCTTGGGGAGACCCAGTACTTC.